Listed below are T cell receptor beta chains from one sample, sequenced in a study of OX40 agonist ivuxolimab in advanced cancers. The data were produced by immunoSEQ multiplex PCR, yet TCRdb's version contains in-frame clones alone and is incomplete. This table has 25,000 to 40,000 clones, around 80% appearing once. The sequencing here drew on CD4+ or CD8+ T cells sorted from blood, taken in a trial of the OX40 agonist ivuxolimab. The receptors stem from an adult with an advanced solid tumor such as melanoma, head and neck, liver or kidney cancer. Both conserved end residues are part of each CDR3. The order of the fields is J gene, clone size, V gene, D gene, CDR3 protein, CDR3 DNA. D genes are given only for firm matches. Clone size, where shown, is once, few, many, or a class for clones that have expanded.

J: TRBJ1-1
size: -
V: TRBV4-1
D: -
CDR3: CASSQALTMTRGGTEAFF
DNA: TGCGCCAGCAGCCAAGCCCTTACCATGACGAGGGGGGGGACTGAAGCTTTCTTT

J: TRBJ1-2
size: medium-sized
V: TRBV6-1
D: -
CDR3: CASSERGAGLYGYTF
DNA: TGTGCCAGCAGTGAAAGGGGGGCAGGCCTCTATGGCTACACCTTC

J: TRBJ1-4
size: few
V: TRBV30
D: -
CDR3: CAWAPPGFNEKLFF
DNA: TGTGCCTGGGCCCCCCCCGGGTTTAATGAAAAACTGTTTTTT

J: TRBJ1-1
size: -
V: TRBV7-9
D: -
CDR3: CASSLPFPEAFF
DNA: TGTGCCAGCAGCTTACCCTTCCCTGAAGCTTTCTTT

J: TRBJ2-7
size: once
V: TRBV28
D: -
CDR3: CASSFVGDYEQYF
DNA: TGTGCCAGCAGTTTCGTTGGTGACTACGAGCAGTACTTC

J: TRBJ1-6
size: -
V: TRBV5-1
D: -
CDR3: CASSLVGDNSPLHF
DNA: TGCGCCAGCAGCTTGGTCGGGGATAATTCACCCCTCCACTTT

J: TRBJ2-1
size: -
V: TRBV30
D: TRBD2
CDR3: CAWNLAGASGRFF
DNA: TGTGCCTGGAATCTAGCGGGGGCTTCTGGGCGGTTCTTC

J: TRBJ2-5
size: -
V: TRBV29-1
D: TRBD2
CDR3: CSVAGTIVETQYF
DNA: TGCAGCGTAGCCGGGACTATAGTCGAGACCCAGTACTTC

J: TRBJ2-1
size: -
V: TRBV19
D: TRBD2
CDR3: CASSLGLAGNEQFF
DNA: TGTGCCAGTAGTCTGGGACTAGCGGGTAATGAGCAGTTCTTC

J: TRBJ2-3
size: -
V: TRBV28
D: -
CDR3: CASINQGPTISTDTQYF
DNA: TGTGCCAGCATTAATCAAGGCCCCACCATTTCCACAGATACGCAGTATTTT

J: TRBJ2-7
size: -
V: TRBV5-1
D: -
CDR3: CASSKTGRLYEQYF
DNA: TGCGCCAGCAGCAAGACAGGCCGACTCTACGAGCAGTACTTC

J: TRBJ2-5
size: -
V: TRBV9
D: TRBD2
CDR3: CASSVSSGPQETQYF
DNA: TGTGCCAGCAGCGTGTCTAGCGGGCCTCAAGAGACCCAGTACTTC

J: TRBJ1-6
size: -
V: TRBV27
D: TRBD1
CDR3: CASSSQTGSNSPLHF
DNA: TGTGCCAGCAGTTCCCAGACAGGGTCCAATTCACCCCTCCACTTT

J: TRBJ2-3
size: few
V: TRBV10-3
D: -
CDR3: CAISEGGDTQYF
DNA: TGTGCCATCAGTGAGGGGGGAGATACGCAGTATTTT

J: TRBJ1-1
size: -
V: TRBV6-1
D: -
CDR3: CASSDRGRKAFF
DNA: TGTGCCAGCAGTGACAGGGGTCGTAAAGCTTTCTTT

J: TRBJ2-3
size: -
V: TRBV11-3
D: TRBD1
CDR3: CASSPGQRYTDTQYF
DNA: TGTGCCAGCAGCCCGGGACAGCGCTACACAGATACGCAGTATTTT

J: TRBJ1-2
size: medium-sized
V: TRBV2
D: TRBD1
CDR3: CASRMTGQGRYGYTF
DNA: TGTGCCAGCAGGATGACGGGACAGGGTAGATATGGCTACACCTTC

J: TRBJ2-5
size: -
V: TRBV7-2
D: -
CDR3: CASSQRETQYF
DNA: TGTGCCAGCAGCCAACGAGAGACCCAGTACTTC

J: TRBJ2-7
size: -
V: TRBV9
D: TRBD2
CDR3: CASSVSGGGGSYEQYF
DNA: TGTGCCAGCAGCGTATCAGGTGGCGGGGGGTCCTACGAGCAGTACTTC

J: TRBJ2-7
size: -
V: TRBV27
D: -
CDR3: CASSSLISSYEQYF
DNA: TGTGCCAGCAGTTCCCTCATTAGCTCCTACGAGCAGTACTTC

J: TRBJ1-1
size: -
V: TRBV19
D: -
CDR3: CASSTENTEAFF
DNA: TGTGCCAGTAGTACGGAGAACACTGAAGCTTTCTTT

J: TRBJ2-1
size: -
V: TRBV7-2
D: -
CDR3: CASSLAWGASEQFF
DNA: TGTGCCAGCAGCTTAGCTTGGGGGGCTAGTGAGCAGTTCTTC

J: TRBJ2-1
size: -
V: TRBV19
D: -
CDR3: CASTPRGLGEQFF
DNA: TGTGCCAGTACCCCTAGGGGGTTGGGTGAGCAGTTCTTC

J: TRBJ2-1
size: -
V: TRBV7-9
D: TRBD2
CDR3: CASSLLGGRNEQFF
DNA: TGTGCCAGCAGCCTCCTAGGCGGGAGGAATGAGCAGTTCTTC